This T cell receptor beta chain derives from a study of beta chain features in type 1 diabetes (dated by TCRdb to about 2018). With respect to the entire study: No differences in mean age, gender distribution, total cell number or subset yield were found between patients and healthy donors. A total of 85 million to 140 million sorted cells were examined across all samples, and a strong correlation was observed between cell number per subset and RNA yield. The study compared the TCRB repertoires of sorted circulating CD4+ T cell subsets in recently diagnosed type 1 diabetes patients with those in matched healthy donors. Regulatory and stem cell-like memory subsets were obtained from only 8 patients and about 8 healthy donors, while naive and central memory subsets were obtained from all 30 or so donors. Here is what the overall study found, with its caveats: Only small numbers of individuals were included in the HLA sub-analyses, which left unresolved whether HLA type had any influence on TCRB rearrangement. Because cDNA rather than genomic DNA was sequenced, highly expressing activated cells could have been over-represented, although no difference in activation and CD3 levels was found between groups. PCR might favor shorter templates, but patient and control samples were amplified and corrected together, so any skew would affect both groups equally. Fewer insertions and more nucleotide deletions at VDJ recombination sites were observed in patients with type 1 diabetes, implying thymic rearrangement abnormalities. Naive, central memory and regulatory TCRB repertoires appeared more similar among patients than among healthy donors. Type 1 diabetes patients showed a moderate but significant shortening of TCRB CDR3 length in all four CD4+ subsets.

The High Capacity cDNA Reverse Transcription Kit was used to reverse transcribe all of the isolated RNA, meaning that expressed TCRB transcripts were what got sequenced. Naive, central memory and regulatory T cell samples underwent deep immunoSEQ sequencing, averaging approximately 3.3 million total reads per sample. After sorted cells were lysed in RLT buffer, RNA was extracted with DNase-treated RNeasy Micro or Mini kits, with the choice depending on cell number. To prevent cross-contamination, every cell subset was processed on its own, while patient and healthy donor samples were processed together. The immunoSEQ multiplex PCR was used to amplify TCRB sequences from cDNA, generating 87-bp fragments that spanned the CDR3 region. Sequencing of the amplicons was done on the Illumina HiSeq platform. The original pipeline was this. Synthetic template baselines were used to correct PCR bias computationally, reads within Hamming distance 2 were collapsed, and singletons that could not be merged were discarded. Reads were aligned against IMGT to assign V, D and J genes, CDR3 length and insertions or deletions at six rearrangement sites. Clonotype counts were normalized to sorted cell number within each subset before computing true diversity and Gini coefficients with the tcR R package. Repertoire sharing was quantified using the overlap coefficient calculated on TCRB nucleotide sequences. As a proxy for the pre-selection repertoire, out-of-frame TCRB sequences from naive cells were analyzed. The immuneACCESS repertoire file appears here via TCRdb, limited to in-frame rearrangements. These files lack a portion of the clones; in checked studies, under half of the deficit traces to unresolved V genes, and the cause of the others is not known. V, J and clone size derive from that table, while D and trimming were established from the DNA sequence. The sample table lists fewer than 250,000 clones, roughly 9.6% of them with a count of one. 0.03% to 0.035% of the sample is taken by the ten largest.

The CDR3 sequence holds 17 residues, the cysteine and phenylalanine included. Kept here is only the CDR3 DNA, which spans 51 bases and is read in frame from base 1. CDR1 and CDR2 are read off the germline V gene as MRHNA and SNTAGT. After removal of 4 bases from V and 7 bases from J, the junction retains 9 bases not matched to a gene. A single peripheral blood draw of approximately 100 mL on average was collected from each donor into heparinised tubes. A BD FACSAria II was used to sort naive, central memory, regulatory and stem cell-like memory CD4+ T cells with a panel that included CD45RO, CCR7, CD25, CD127, CD95 and CD27. All sorted populations exceeded 98% purity. PBMCs were isolated right away by Lymphoprep density gradient centrifugation and were stained directly, without culture. So that batch effects would be minimized, each experiment stained and sorted samples in pairs, pairing one healthy donor with one patient.

With regard to this clone: Its antigen target is currently unknown. The input lacks base qualities; no much larger clone sits a single base away.

The sequence came from a woman under 30 in good health. The sequencing input was naive CD4+ T cells from blood. This sample's cell subset or site label indicates: true naive CD4+ T cells. The chain uses TRBV6-4 and TRBJ2-1, with 14 junctional bases fitting TRBD2. The DNA sequence is as follows: TGTGCCAGCAGTGTGTGGGGTGGGACTAGCGGGAGTAATGAGCAGTTCTTC. The translation is CASSVWGGTSGSNEQFF.